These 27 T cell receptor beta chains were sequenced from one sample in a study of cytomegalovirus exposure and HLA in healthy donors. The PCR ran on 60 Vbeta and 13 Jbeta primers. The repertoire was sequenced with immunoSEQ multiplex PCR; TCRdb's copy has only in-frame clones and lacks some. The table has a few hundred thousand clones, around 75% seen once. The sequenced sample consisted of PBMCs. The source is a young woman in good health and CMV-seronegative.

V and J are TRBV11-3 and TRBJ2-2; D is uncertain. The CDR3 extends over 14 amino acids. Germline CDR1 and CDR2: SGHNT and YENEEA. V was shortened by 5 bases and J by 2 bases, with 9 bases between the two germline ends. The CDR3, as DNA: TGTGCCAGCAGCCCGCAAACTAACACCGGGGAGCTGTTTTTT. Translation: CASSPQTNTGELFF.

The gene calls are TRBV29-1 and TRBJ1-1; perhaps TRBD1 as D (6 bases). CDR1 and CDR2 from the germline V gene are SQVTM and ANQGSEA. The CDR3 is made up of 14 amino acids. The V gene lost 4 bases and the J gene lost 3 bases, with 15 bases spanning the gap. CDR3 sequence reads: CSVVIFSGDTEAFF. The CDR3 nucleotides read TGCAGCGTTGTGATCTTCTCAGGGGACACTGAAGCTTTCTTT.

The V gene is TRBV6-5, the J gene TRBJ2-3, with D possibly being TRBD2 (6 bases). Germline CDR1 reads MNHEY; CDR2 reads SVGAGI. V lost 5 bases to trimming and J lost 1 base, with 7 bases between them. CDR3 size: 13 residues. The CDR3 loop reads CASSLARTDTQYF. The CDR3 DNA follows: TGTGCCAGCAGTCTAGCGCGCACAGATACGCAGTATTTT.

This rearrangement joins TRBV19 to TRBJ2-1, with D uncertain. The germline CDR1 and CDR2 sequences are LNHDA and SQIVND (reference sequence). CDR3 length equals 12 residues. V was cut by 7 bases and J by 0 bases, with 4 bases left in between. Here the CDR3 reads CASTGSYNEQFF. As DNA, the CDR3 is TGTGCCAGTACGGGCTCCTACAATGAGCAGTTCTTC.

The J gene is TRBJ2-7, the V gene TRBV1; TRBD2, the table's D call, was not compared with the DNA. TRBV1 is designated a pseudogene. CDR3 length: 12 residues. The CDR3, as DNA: TGCACCAGCAGCCAGGACTTCTACGAGCAGTACTTC. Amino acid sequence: CTSSQDFYEQYF.

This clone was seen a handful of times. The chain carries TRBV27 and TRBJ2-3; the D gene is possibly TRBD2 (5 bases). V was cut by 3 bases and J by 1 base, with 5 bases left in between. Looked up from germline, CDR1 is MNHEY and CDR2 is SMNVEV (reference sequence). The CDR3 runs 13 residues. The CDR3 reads CASSFGGTDTQYF. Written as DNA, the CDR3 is TGTGCCAGCAGTTTCGGGGGCACAGATACGCAGTATTTT.

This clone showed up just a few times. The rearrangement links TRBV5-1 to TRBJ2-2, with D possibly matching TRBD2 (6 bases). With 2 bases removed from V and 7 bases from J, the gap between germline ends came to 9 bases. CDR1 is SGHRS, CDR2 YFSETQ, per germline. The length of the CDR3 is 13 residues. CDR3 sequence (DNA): TGCGCCAGCAGCTTCTGGGGGGACGGGGAGCTGTTTTTT. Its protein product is CASSFWGDGELFF.

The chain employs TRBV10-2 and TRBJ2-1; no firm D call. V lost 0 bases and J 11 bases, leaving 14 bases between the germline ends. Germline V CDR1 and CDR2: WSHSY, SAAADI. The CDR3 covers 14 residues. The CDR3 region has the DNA TGCGCCAGCAGTGAGTCGACTCATGGCCAGCAGCAGTTCTTC. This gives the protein CASSESTHGQQQFF.

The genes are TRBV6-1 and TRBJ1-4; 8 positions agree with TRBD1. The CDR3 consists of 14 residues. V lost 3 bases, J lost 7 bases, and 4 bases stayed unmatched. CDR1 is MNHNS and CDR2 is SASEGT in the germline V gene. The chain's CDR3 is CASSDTGGGEKLFF. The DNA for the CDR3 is TGTGCCAGCAGTGACACAGGGGGTGGTGAAAAACTGTTTTTT.

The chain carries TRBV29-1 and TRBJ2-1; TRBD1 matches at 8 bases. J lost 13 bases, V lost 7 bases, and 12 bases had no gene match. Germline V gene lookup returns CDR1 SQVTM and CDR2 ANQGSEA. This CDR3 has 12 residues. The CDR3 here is CSGDRGEEAQFF. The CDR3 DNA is TGCAGCGGCGACAGGGGAGAGGAGGCCCAGTTCTTC.

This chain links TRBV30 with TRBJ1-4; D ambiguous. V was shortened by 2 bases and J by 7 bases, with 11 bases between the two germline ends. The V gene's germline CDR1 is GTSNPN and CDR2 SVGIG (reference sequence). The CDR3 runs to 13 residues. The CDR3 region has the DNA TGTGCCTGGAGTCCGGTTTCAACTGAAAAACTGTTTTTT. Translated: CAWSPVSTEKLFF. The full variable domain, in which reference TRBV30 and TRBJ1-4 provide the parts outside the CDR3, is SQTIHQWPATLVQPVGSPLSLECTVEGTSNPNLYWYRQAAGRGLQLLFYSVGIGQISSEVPQNLSASRPQDRQFILSSKKLLLSDSGFYLCAWSPVSTEKLFFGSGTQLSVL.

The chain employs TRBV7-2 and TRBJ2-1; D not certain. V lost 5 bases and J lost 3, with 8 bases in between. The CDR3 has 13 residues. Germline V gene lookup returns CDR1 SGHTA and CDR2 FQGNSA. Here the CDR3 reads CASSLPSYNEQFF. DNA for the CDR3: TGTGCCAGCAGCCTTCCCAGCTACAATGAGCAGTTCTTC.

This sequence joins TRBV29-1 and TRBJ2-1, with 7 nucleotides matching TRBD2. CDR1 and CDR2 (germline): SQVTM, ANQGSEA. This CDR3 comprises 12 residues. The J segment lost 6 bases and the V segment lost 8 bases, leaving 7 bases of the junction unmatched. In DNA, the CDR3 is TGCAGCCTCCGTTGGGGGGGCAATGAGCAGTTCTTC. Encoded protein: CSLRWGGNEQFF.

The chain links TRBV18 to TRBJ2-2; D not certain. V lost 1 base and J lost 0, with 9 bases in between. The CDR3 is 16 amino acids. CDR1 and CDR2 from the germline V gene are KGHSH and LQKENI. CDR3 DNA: TGTGCCAGCTCACCACGGGTCGGGTCGAACACCGGGGAGCTGTTTTTT. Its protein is CASSPRVGSNTGELFF.

The CDR3 region has the DNA TGTGCCTGGAGCCCCACAGTGTACGGTGAAGCTTTCTTT. Protein product: CAWSPTVYGEAFF. The chain uses TRBV30 and TRBJ1-1; D is unclear. The germline V gene encodes CDR1 GTSNPN and CDR2 SVGIG (reference sequence). The CDR3 is 13 amino acids. V lost 3 bases to trimming and J lost 7 bases, with 15 bases between them.

CDR3: CASSPTSITYNEQFF. The CDR3 DNA follows: TGTGCCAGTAGCCCGACTAGCATAACCTACAATGAGCAGTTCTTC. The chain links TRBV19 to TRBJ2-1; 7 bases fit TRBD2. The CDR3 has 15 amino acids. Germline values: CDR1 LNHDA, CDR2 SQIVND (reference sequence). Trimming at V came to 6 bases and at J to 2 bases, leaving 7 bases not matched to a gene.

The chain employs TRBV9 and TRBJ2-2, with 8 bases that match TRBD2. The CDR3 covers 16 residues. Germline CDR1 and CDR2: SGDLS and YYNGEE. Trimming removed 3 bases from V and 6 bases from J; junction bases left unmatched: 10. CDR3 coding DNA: TGTGCCAGCAGCGAAGGTAGGGGACTAGGAGCCGGGGAGCTGTTTTTT. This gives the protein CASSEGRGLGAGELFF. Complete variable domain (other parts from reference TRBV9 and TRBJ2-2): DSGVTQTPKHLITATGQRVTLRCSPRSGDLSVYWYQQSLDQGLQFLIQYYNGEERAKGNILERFSAQQFPDLHSELNLSSLELGDSALYFCASSEGRGLGAGELFFGEGSRLTVL.

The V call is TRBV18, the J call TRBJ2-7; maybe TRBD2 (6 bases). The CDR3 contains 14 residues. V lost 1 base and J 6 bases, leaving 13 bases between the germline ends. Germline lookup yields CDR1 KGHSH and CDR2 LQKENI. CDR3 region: CASSPLRPGGEQYF. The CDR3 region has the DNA TGTGCCAGCTCACCACTCAGGCCCGGGGGCGAGCAGTACTTC.

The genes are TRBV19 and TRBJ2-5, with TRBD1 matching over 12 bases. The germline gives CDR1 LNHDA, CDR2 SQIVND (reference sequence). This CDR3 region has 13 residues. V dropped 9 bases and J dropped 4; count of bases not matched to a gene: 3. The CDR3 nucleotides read TGTGCCAGCTGGGACAGGGGGCGAGAGACCCAGTACTTC. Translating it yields CASWDRGRETQYF.

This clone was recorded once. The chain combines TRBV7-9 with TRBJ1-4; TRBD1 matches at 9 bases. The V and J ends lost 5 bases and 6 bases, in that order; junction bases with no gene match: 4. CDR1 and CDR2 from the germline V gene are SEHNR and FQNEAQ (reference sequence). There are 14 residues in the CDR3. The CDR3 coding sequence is TGTGCCAGCAGCCTACAGGGGGCGGATGAAAAACTGTTTTTT. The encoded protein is CASSLQGADEKLFF.

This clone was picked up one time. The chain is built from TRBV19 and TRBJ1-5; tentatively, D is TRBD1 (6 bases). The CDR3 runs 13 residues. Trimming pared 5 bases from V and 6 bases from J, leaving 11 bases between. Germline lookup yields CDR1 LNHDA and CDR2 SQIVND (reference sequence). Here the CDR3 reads CASSPDSGQPQHF. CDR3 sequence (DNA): TGTGCCAGTAGTCCGGACAGTGGTCAGCCCCAGCATTTT.

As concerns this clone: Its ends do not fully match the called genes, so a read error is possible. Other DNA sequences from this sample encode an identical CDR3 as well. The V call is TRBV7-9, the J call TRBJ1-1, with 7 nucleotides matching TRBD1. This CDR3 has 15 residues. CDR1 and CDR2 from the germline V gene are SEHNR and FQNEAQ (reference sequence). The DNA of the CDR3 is TGTGCCAGCAACCAACGGACAGGAATGAACACTGAGGCTTTCTTT. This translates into CASNQRTGMNTEAFF. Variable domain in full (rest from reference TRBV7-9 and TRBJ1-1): DTGVSQNPRHKITKRGQNVTFRCDPISEHNRLYWYRQTLGQGPEFLTYFQNEAQLEKSRLLSDRFSAERPKGSFSTLEIQRTEQGDSAMYLCASNQRTGMNTEAFFGQGTRLTVV.

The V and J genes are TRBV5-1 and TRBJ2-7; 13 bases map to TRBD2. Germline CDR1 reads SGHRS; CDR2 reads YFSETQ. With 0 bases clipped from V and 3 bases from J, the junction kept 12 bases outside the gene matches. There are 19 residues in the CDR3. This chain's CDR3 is CASSLARTSGRGVGYEQYF. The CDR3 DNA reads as TGCGCCAGCAGCTTGGCCAGGACTAGCGGGAGAGGTGTAGGCTACGAGCAGTACTTC.

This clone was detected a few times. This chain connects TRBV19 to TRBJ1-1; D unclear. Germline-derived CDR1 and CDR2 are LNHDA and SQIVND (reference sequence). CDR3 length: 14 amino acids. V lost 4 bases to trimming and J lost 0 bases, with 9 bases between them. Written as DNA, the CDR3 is TGTGCCAGTAGTAACCCCAGAATGAACACTGAAGCTTTCTTT. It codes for CASSNPRMNTEAFF.

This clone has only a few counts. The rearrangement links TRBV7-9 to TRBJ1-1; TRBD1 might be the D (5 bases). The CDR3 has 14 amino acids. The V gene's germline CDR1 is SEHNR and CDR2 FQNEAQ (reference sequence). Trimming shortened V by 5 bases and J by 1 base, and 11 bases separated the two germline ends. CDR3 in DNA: TGTGCCAGCAGCCCACACCAGGGGAACACTGAAGCTTTCTTT. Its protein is CASSPHQGNTEAFF.

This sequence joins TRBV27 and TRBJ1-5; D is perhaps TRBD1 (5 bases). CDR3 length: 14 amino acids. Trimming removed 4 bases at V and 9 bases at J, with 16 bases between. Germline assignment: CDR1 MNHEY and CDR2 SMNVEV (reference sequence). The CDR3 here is CASSSTERDRPQHF. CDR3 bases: TGTGCCAGCAGTTCGACAGAAAGGGATCGGCCCCAGCATTTT.

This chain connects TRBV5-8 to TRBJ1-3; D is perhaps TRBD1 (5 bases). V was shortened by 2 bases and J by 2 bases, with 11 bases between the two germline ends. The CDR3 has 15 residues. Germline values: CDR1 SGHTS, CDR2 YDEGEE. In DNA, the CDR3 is TGTGCCAGCAGCTTCAGGGTGGTGGCTGGAAACACCATATATTTT. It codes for CASSFRVVAGNTIYF. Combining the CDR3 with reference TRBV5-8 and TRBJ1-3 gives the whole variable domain EAGVTQSPTHLIKTRGQQATLRCSPISGHTSVYWYQQALGLGLQFLLWYDEGEERNRGNFPPRFSGRQFPNYSSELNVNALELEDSALYLCASSFRVVAGNTIYFGEGSWLTVV.